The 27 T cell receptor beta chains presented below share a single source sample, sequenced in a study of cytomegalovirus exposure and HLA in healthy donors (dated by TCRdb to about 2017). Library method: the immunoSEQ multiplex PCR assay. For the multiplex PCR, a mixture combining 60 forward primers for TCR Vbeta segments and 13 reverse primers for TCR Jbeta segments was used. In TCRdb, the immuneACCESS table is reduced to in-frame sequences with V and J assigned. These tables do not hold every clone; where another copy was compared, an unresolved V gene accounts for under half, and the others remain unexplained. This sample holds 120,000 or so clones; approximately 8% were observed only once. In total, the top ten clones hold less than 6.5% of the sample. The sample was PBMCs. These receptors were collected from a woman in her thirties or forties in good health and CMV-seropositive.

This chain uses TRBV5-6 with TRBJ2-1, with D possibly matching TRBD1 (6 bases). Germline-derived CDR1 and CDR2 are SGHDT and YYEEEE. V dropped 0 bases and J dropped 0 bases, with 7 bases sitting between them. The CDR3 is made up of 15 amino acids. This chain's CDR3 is CASSLGGPSYNEQFF. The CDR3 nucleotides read TGTGCCAGCAGCTTGGGGGGGCCCTCCTACAATGAGCAGTTCTTC.

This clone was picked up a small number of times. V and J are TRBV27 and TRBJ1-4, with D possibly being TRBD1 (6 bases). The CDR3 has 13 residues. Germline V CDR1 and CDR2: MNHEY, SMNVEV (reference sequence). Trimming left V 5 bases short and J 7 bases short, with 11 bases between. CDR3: CASSTGTGEKLFF. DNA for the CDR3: TGTGCCAGCAGTACAGGGACGGGTGAAAAACTGTTTTTT.

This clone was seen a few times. CDR3 bases: TGTGCCACCAGCAGAGATCTACTGAACTACGAGCAGTACTTC. Its translation: CATSRDLLNYEQYF. J is TRBJ2-7 and V is TRBV15; D is ambiguous. This CDR3 region has 14 residues. Trimming took 0 bases from V and 3 from J, leaving 9 bases between them. Germline CDR1 reads LNHNV; CDR2 reads YYDKDF (reference sequence).

CDR3 region: CASTSRGETNTEAFF. For the CDR3, the DNA is TGTGCCAGCACCTCCCGTGGGGAGACGAACACTGAAGCTTTCTTT. This chain connects TRBV25-1 to TRBJ1-1; D is unclear. Germline lookup yields CDR1 MGHDK and CDR2 SYGVNS. The CDR3 totals 15 residues. Trimming left V 7 bases short and J 1 base short, with 16 bases between.

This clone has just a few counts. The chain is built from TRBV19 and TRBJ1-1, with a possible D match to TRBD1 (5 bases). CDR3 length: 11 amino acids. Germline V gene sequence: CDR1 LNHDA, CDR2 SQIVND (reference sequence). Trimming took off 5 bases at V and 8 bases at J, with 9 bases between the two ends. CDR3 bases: TGTGCCAGTAGTGAGGGACTGGAAGCTTTCTTT. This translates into CASSEGLEAFF. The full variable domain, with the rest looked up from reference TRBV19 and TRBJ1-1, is DGGITQSPKYLFRKEGQNVTLSCEQNLNHDAMYWYRQDPGQGLRLIYYSQIVNDFQKGDIAEGYSVSREKKESFPLTVTSAQKNPTAFYLCASSEGLEAFFGQGTRLTVV.

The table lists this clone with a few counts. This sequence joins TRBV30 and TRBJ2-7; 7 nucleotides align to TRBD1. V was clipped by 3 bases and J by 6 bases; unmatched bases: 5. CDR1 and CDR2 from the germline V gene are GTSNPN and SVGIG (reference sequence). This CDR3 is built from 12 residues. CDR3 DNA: TGTGCCTGGAGCGGGGACAGCTTCGAGCAGTACTTC. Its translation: CAWSGDSFEQYF.

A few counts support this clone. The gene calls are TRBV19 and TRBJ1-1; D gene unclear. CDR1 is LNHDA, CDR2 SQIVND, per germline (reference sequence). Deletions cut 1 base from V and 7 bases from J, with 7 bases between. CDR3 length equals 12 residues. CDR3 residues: CASSIGGGEAFF. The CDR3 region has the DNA TGTGCCAGTAGTATAGGTGGCGGTGAAGCTTTCTTT.

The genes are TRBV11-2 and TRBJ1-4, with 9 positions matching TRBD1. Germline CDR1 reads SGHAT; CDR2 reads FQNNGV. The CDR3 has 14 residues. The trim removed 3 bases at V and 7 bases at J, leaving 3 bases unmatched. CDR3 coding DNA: TGTGCCAGCAGCTTCGACAGGGGGTTTGAAAAACTGTTTTTT. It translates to CASSFDRGFEKLFF.

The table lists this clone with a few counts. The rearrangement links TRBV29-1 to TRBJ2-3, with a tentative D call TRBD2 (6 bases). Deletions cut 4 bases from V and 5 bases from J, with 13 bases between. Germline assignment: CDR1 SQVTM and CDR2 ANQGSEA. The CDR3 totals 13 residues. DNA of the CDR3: TGCAGCGTTGGGCCACTAGCAAGAGATACGCAGTATTTT. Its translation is CSVGPLARDTQYF.

This CDR3 reads CASSGDRWNEQFF. The CDR3 DNA follows: TGTGCCAGCAGTGGGGACAGGTGGAATGAGCAGTTCTTC. The J gene is TRBJ2-1, the V gene TRBV6-4; 8 bases agree with TRBD1. V was clipped by 4 bases and J by 7 bases; unmatched bases: 3. Germline values: CDR1 MRHNA, CDR2 SNTAGT. The CDR3 runs to 13 residues.

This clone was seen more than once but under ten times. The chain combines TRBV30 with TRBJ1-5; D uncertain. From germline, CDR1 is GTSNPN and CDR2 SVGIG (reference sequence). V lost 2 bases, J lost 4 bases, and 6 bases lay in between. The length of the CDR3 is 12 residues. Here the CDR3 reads CAWSIHNQPQHF. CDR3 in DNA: TGTGCCTGGAGTATCCATAATCAGCCCCAGCATTTT. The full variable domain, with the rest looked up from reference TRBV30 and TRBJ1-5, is SQTIHQWPATLVQPVGSPLSLECTVEGTSNPNLYWYRQAAGRGLQLLFYSVGIGQISSEVPQNLSASRPQDRQFILSSKKLLLSDSGFYLCAWSIHNQPQHFGDGTRLSIL.

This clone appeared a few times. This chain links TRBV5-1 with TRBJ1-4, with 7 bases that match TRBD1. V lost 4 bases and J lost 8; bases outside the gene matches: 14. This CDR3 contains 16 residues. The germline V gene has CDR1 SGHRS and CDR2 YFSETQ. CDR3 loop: CASSLGGGTQGEKLFF. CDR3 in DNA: TGCGCCAGCAGCCTTGGAGGGGGGACACAGGGGGAAAAACTGTTTTTT. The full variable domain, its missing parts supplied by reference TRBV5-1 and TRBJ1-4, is KAGVTQTPRYLIKTRGQQVTLSCSPISGHRSVSWYQQTPGQGLQFLFEYFSETQRNKGNFPGRFSGRQFSNSRSEMNVSTLELGDSALYLCASSLGGGTQGEKLFFGSGTQLSVL.

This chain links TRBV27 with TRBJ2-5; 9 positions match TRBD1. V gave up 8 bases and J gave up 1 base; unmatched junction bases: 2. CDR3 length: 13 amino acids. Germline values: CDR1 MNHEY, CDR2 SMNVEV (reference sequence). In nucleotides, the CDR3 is TGTGCCAGCTGGGACAGGGTCCAAGAGACCCAGTACTTC. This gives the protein CASWDRVQETQYF.

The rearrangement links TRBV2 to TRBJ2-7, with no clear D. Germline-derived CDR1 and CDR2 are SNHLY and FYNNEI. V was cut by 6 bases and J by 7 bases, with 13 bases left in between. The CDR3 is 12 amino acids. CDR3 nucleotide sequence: TGTGCCAGCAGCCCCACGCGTCTGGAGCAGTACTTC. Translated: CASSPTRLEQYF.

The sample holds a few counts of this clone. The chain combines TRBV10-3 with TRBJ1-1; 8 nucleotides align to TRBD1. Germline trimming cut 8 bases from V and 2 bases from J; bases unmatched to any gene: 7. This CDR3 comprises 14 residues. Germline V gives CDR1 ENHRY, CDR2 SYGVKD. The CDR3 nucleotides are TGTGCCATCCTCTCCGGGACAGGCAACACTGAAGCTTTCTTT. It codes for CAILSGTGNTEAFF.

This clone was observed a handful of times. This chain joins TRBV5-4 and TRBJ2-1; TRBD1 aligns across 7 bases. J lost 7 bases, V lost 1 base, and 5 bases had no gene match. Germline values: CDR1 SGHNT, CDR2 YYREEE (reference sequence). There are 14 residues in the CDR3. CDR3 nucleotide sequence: TGTGCCAGCAGCTTGAGGGGGCCCCTAAATGAGCAGTTCTTC. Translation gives CASSLRGPLNEQFF. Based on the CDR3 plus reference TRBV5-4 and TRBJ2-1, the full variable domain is ETGVTQSPTHLIKTRGQQVTLRCSSQSGHNTVSWYQQALGQGPQFIFQYYREEENGRGNFPPRFSGLQFPNYSSELNVNALELDDSALYLCASSLRGPLNEQFFGPGTRLTVL.

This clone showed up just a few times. This CDR3 reads CASSFIRYEQYF. As DNA, the CDR3 is TGTGCCAGCAGCTTTATCCGCTACGAGCAGTACTTC. V is TRBV11-2 and J is TRBJ2-7; the D is unclear. With 3 bases removed from V and 3 bases from J, the gap between germline ends came to 6 bases. CDR1 is SGHAT, CDR2 FQNNGV, per germline. The CDR3 runs to 12 residues.

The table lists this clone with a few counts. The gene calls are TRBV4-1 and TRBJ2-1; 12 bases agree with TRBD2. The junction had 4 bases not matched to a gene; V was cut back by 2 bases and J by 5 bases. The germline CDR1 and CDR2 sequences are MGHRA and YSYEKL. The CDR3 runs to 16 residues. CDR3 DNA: TGCGCCAGCAGCCAAATCCGACTAGCGGGGGACAATGAGCAGTTCTTC. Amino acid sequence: CASSQIRLAGDNEQFF.

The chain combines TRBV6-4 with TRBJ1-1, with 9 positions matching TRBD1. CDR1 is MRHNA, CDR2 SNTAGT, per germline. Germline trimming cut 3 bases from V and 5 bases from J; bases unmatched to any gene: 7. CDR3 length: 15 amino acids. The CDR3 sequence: CASSENRGLWTEAFF. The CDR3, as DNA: TGTGCCAGCAGTGAGAACAGGGGGCTTTGGACTGAAGCTTTCTTT.

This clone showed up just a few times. The CDR3 DNA reads as TGTGCCTGGACCGGGGAGGGGCTTCTCTCCTACGAGCAGTACTTC. It translates to CAWTGEGLLSYEQYF. The V and J genes are TRBV30 and TRBJ2-7; 7 nucleotides align to TRBD2. The CDR3 is made up of 15 amino acids. V lost 4 bases to trimming and J lost 0 bases; unmatched junction nucleotides: 9. Germline CDR1 is GTSNPN and CDR2 is SVGIG (reference sequence).

CDR3 protein: CASSIAHGTGELFF. For the CDR3, the DNA is TGTGCCAGTAGTATAGCGCACGGCACCGGGGAGCTGTTTTTT. The V and J genes are TRBV19 and TRBJ2-2; unclear D gene. The CDR3 has 14 residues. Germline CDR1 LNHDA, CDR2 SQIVND (reference sequence). Trimming removed 1 base from V and 4 bases from J, with 7 bases in between.

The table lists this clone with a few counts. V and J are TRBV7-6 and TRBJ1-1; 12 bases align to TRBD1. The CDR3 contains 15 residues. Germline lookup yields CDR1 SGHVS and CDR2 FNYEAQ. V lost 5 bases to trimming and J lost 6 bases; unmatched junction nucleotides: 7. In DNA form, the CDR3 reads TGTGCCAGCAGCCTCGAGGGACAGGGGGCCTCTGAAGCTTTCTTT. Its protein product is CASSLEGQGASEAFF.

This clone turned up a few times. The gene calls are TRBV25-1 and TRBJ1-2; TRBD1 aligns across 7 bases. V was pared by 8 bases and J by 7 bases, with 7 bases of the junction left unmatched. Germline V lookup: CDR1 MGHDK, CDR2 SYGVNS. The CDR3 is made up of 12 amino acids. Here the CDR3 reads CASSLTGAGYTF. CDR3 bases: TGTGCCAGCTCCCTAACAGGGGCTGGCTACACCTTC.

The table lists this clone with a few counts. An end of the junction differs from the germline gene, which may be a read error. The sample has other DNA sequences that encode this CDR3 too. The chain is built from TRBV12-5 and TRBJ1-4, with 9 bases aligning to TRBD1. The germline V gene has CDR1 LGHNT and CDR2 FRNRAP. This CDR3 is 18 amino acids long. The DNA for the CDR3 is TGTGCTAGTGGCCTGGAGACAGGGGGTTATGGAACTAATGAGAAACTGTTTTTT. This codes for CASGLETGGYGTNEKLFF.

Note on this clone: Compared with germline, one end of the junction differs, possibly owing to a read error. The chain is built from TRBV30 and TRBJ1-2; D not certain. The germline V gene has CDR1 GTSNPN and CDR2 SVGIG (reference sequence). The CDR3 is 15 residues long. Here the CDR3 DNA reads TGTGCCTGGAGTACCGCAGGCCTATATGCGGGAGGCTGCACCTTC. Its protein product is CAWSTAGLYAGGCTF.

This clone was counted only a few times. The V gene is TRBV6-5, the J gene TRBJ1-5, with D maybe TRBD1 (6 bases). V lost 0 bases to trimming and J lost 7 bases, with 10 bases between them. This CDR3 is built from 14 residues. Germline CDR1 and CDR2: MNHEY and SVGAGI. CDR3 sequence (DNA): TGTGCCAGCAGTTACTCCAGGGGCAGGCAGCCCCAGCATTTT. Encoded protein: CASSYSRGRQPQHF.

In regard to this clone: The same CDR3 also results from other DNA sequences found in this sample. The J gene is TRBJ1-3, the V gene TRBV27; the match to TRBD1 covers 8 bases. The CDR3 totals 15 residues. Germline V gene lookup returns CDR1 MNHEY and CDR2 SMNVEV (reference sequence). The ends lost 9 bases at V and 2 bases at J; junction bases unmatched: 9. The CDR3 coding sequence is TGTGCCAGTAGGACGCAGGGGGCAGCTGGAAACACCATATATTTT. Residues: CASRTQGAAGNTIYF.